The 26 T cell receptor beta chains presented below share a single source sample, sequenced in a study of T cell responses to AZD1222 COVID-19 vaccine listed by TCRdb under 2021. To prepare the library, the immunoSEQ multiplex PCR assay was applied. Held by TCRdb, this immuneACCESS table contains in-frame sequences only and omits some clones. Under half of the omission traces to an unresolved V gene where checked; the cause of the rest is unknown. This sample holds some 150,000 clones; just over 90% were observed only once. In total, the top ten clones hold around 1.9% of the sample. The time point label, read with the paper, signifies: baseline before first vaccination. The material was peripheral blood, obtained on day 0 of AZD1222 vaccination. These TCRs come from an adult in good health.

The chain recombines TRBV2 with TRBJ1-1, with no clear D. V shed 4 bases and J shed 2 bases, with 11 bases lying between them. CDR1 and CDR2 (germline): SNHLY, FYNNEI. The CDR3 has 14 amino acids. The CDR3, as DNA: TGTGCCAGCAGTGTGGTTAGTTCTAACACTGAAGCTTTCTTT. It specifies CASSVVSSNTEAFF.

The chain combines TRBV5-6 with TRBJ1-1; possibly TRBD1 for D (5 bases). Trimming cost V 0 bases and J 9 bases, with 12 bases left between them. The length of the CDR3 is 13 residues. Germline V gene data show CDR1 as SGHDT and CDR2 as YYEEEE. Written as DNA, the CDR3 is TGTGCCAGCAGCTTGGGTAAGGGGAGGAAAGCTTTCTTT. Translation gives CASSLGKGRKAFF.

The chain has TRBV7-9 and TRBJ2-5, with 9 bases lining up with TRBD1. Germline CDR1 and CDR2: SEHNR and FQNEAQ (reference sequence). J gave up 5 bases and V 2 bases, and 6 bases lay outside the gene matches. The CDR3 runs 15 residues. CDR3 loop: CASSLPGTGWETQYF. Written as DNA, the CDR3 is TGTGCCAGCAGCTTACCCGGGACAGGGTGGGAGACCCAGTACTTC.

The chain is built from TRBV5-1 and TRBJ2-3, with 13 bases fitting TRBD2. The CDR3 runs to 14 residues. CDR1 is SGHRS, CDR2 YFSETQ, per germline. V dropped 4 bases and J dropped 6; count of bases not matched to a gene: 2. The CDR3 DNA reads as TGCGCCAGCAGCCAGACTAGCGGGGGGGATACGCAGTATTTT. This sequence encodes CASSQTSGGDTQYF.

The rearrangement links TRBV9 to TRBJ1-2; D possibly corresponds to TRBD1 (6 bases). The germline V and J ends were trimmed by 2 bases and 6 bases, with 8 bases remaining between them. The CDR3 is made up of 12 amino acids. Germline CDR1 SGDLS, CDR2 YYNGEE. The CDR3 DNA reads TGTGCCAGCAGCGTCACAGGGCATGGCTACACCTTC. Residues: CASSVTGHGYTF.

This clone was counted a single time. This sequence joins TRBV15 and TRBJ2-1; TRBD2 agrees at 8 bases. Per the germline V gene, CDR1 is LNHNV and CDR2 is YYDKDF (reference sequence). With V trimmed by 5 bases and J by 7 bases, 10 bases remained unmatched. This CDR3 region has 15 residues. The CDR3 sequence is CATSPAGVLRNEQFF. The DNA for the CDR3 is TGTGCCACCAGCCCAGCGGGGGTTCTGAGAAATGAGCAGTTCTTC. The full variable domain, in which reference TRBV15 and TRBJ2-1 provide the parts outside the CDR3, is DAMVIQNPRYQVTQFGKPVTLSCSQTLNHNVMYWYQQKSSQAPKLLFHYYDKDFNNEADTPDNFQSRRPNTSFCFLDIRSPGLGDTAMYLCATSPAGVLRNEQFFGPGTRLTVL.

The J gene is TRBJ1-1, the V gene TRBV21-1; TRBD1 is the table's D call and was not checked against the DNA. TRBV21-1 is a documented pseudogene. This CDR3 has 15 amino acids. CDR3: CASSPPGGMGAEAFF. The CDR3 coding sequence is TGTGCCAGCAGCCCCCCAGGGGGCATGGGAGCTGAAGCTTTCTTT.

The chain joins TRBV5-5 to TRBJ1-1; D is ambiguous. CDR1 SGHKS and CDR2 YYEKEE come from the germline V gene (reference sequence). Trimming took 2 bases from V and 4 from J, leaving 12 bases between them. The CDR3 consists of 14 residues. CDR3 protein: CASSFLLTSTEAFF. The CDR3, as DNA: TGTGCCAGCAGCTTTCTCTTGACAAGCACTGAAGCTTTCTTT.

The chain recombines TRBV2 with TRBJ1-1; D is ambiguous. Germline loops: CDR1 SNHLY, CDR2 FYNNEI. The CDR3 spans 14 residues. The germline V and J ends were trimmed by 8 bases and 0 bases, with 13 bases remaining between them. CDR3 in DNA: TGTGCCAGCGCCCCTCTCGGCATGAACACTGAAGCTTTCTTT. It specifies CASAPLGMNTEAFF.

This clone was picked up one time. The chain couples TRBV5-1 to TRBJ1-2; 12 bases align to TRBD1. CDR3 length: 18 amino acids. Trimming cost V 0 bases and J 5 bases; bases outside gene matches: 11. The germline V gene has CDR1 SGHRS and CDR2 YFSETQ. CDR3 loop: CASSLAGTGGRVGYGYTF. CDR3 in DNA: TGCGCCAGCAGCTTGGCCGGGACAGGGGGCCGTGTAGGTTATGGCTACACCTTC.

The chain recombines TRBV7-9 with TRBJ2-7; D tentatively reads TRBD1 or TRBD2 (5 bases each). V dropped 3 bases and J dropped 7 bases, with 19 bases sitting between them. Germline lookup yields CDR1 SEHNR and CDR2 FQNEAQ (reference sequence). The CDR3 totals 15 residues. CDR3 in DNA: TGTGCCAGCAGCTTGGACCTGGGACCGCTCACGGAGCAGTACTTC. Translated, it gives CASSLDLGPLTEQYF.

The chain recombines TRBV7-9 with TRBJ2-1; 12 positions agree with TRBD2. Germline V gene data show CDR1 as SEHNR and CDR2 as FQNEAQ (reference sequence). Losses at the gene ends were 5 bases for V and 1 base for J; bases not matched to a gene: 6. CDR3 length: 17 amino acids. This CDR3 is CASSHRTSGNSYNEQFF. The CDR3 region has the DNA TGTGCCAGCAGCCATAGGACTAGCGGGAATTCCTACAATGAGCAGTTCTTC.

The chain joins TRBV19 to TRBJ2-5, with D possibly TRBD2 on 5 matching bases. CDR3 length equals 14 residues. The V gene's germline CDR1 is LNHDA and CDR2 SQIVND (reference sequence). V gave up 4 bases and J gave up 5 bases, with 14 bases separating them. CDR3 coding DNA: TGTGCCAGTAGTACCGGGAAGAAGGAGGAGACCCAGTACTTC. Its protein is CASSTGKKEETQYF.

The DNA of the CDR3 is TGTGCCAGTACCAAAGTCGGAGGGGTGTATGGCTACACCTTC. This translates into CASTKVGGVYGYTF. This chain joins TRBV19 and TRBJ1-2, with D possibly TRBD1 on 5 matching bases. The germline V gene encodes CDR1 LNHDA and CDR2 SQIVND (reference sequence). This CDR3 region has 14 residues. Trimming took off 7 bases at V and 5 bases at J, with 17 bases between the two ends.

The chain joins TRBV2 to TRBJ2-2, with unresolved D. CDR1 SNHLY and CDR2 FYNNEI come from the germline V gene. This CDR3 is 15 amino acids long. Trimming pared 2 bases from V and 0 bases from J, leaving 7 bases between. The DNA of the CDR3 is TGTGCCAGCAGTGAAAGAAGGTCGAACACCGGGGAGCTGTTTTTT. It translates to CASSERRSNTGELFF.

This clone showed up just once. The chain carries TRBV15 and TRBJ2-3; D is ambiguous. The CDR3 loop spans 13 amino acids. The V end was cut by 2 bases, the J end by 1 base, with 4 bases between. Germline V gene sequence: CDR1 LNHNV, CDR2 YYDKDF (reference sequence). Here the CDR3 reads CATSRTGTDTQYF. CDR3 in DNA: TGTGCCACCAGCAGAACAGGCACAGATACGCAGTATTTT.

The J gene is TRBJ1-1, the V gene TRBV7-9; TRBD1 agrees at 7 bases. This CDR3 contains 17 residues. Germline values: CDR1 SEHNR, CDR2 FQNEAQ (reference sequence). The trim removed 1 base at V and 0 bases at J, leaving 8 bases unmatched. In DNA, the CDR3 is TGTGCCAGCAGCTTAGTTTCGGACAGGAGTTTGAACACTGAAGCTTTCTTT. Its protein product is CASSLVSDRSLNTEAFF.

V usage is TRBV6-5 and J usage is TRBJ1-5; the match to TRBD1 covers 7 bases. Germline loops: CDR1 MNHEY, CDR2 SVGAGI. V was clipped by 5 bases and J by 2 bases; unmatched bases: 6. The CDR3 consists of 15 residues. CDR3 amino acids: CASSMTGNGNQPQHF. In nucleotides, the CDR3 is TGTGCCAGCAGTATGACAGGGAATGGCAATCAGCCCCAGCATTTT.

The chain uses TRBV6-5 and TRBJ2-7; D gene ambiguous. V lost 5 bases to trimming and J lost 1 base, with 12 bases between them. This CDR3 contains 14 residues. Germline V CDR1 and CDR2: MNHEY, SVGAGI. The CDR3 DNA is TGTGCCAGCAGTCCCCTTCGAAGATCCTACGAGCAGTACTTC. Encoded protein: CASSPLRRSYEQYF.

The CDR3: CASSPPPGLPRGGTDTQYF. The CDR3 region has the DNA TGTGCCAGCAGCCCACCCCCGGGACTTCCTCGCGGAGGGACAGATACGCAGTATTTT. The chain carries TRBV13 and TRBJ2-3; a weak D match, TRBD2 (6 bases). V shed 5 bases and J shed 3 bases, with 27 bases lying between them. CDR1 is PRHDT and CDR2 is FYEKMQ in the germline V gene (reference sequence). The CDR3 has 19 amino acids.

The J gene is TRBJ2-2, the V gene TRBV9; D may be TRBD1 (5 bases). CDR3 length: 17 amino acids. The V gene's germline CDR1 is SGDLS and CDR2 YYNGEE. The ends were cut back, 4 bases at V and 7 bases at J, with 23 bases in the middle. The CDR3 bases are TGTGCCAGCAGCCCAACGGACAACCCTTGGAACGGCGGGGAGCTGTTTTTT. Its protein product is CASSPTDNPWNGGELFF.

The V gene is TRBV9, the J gene TRBJ2-5; 16 bases are shared with TRBD2. In germline, CDR1 is SGDLS, CDR2 YYNGEE. The trim removed 4 bases at V and 4 bases at J, leaving 7 bases unmatched. CDR3 length equals 17 residues. For the CDR3, the DNA is TGTGCCAGCAGCCTCGGGACTAGCGGGGGGGCCGGAGAGACCCAGTACTTC. Its translation: CASSLGTSGGAGETQYF.

This chain joins TRBV28 and TRBJ1-5; D gene unclear. Germline V gene sequence: CDR1 MDHEN, CDR2 SYDVKM. The CDR3 covers 16 residues. V was trimmed by 1 base and J by 0 bases, leaving 10 bases between them. The CDR3 DNA reads as TGTGCCAGCAGTTTATTCCACAGTAATAGCAATCAGCCCCAGCATTTT. Translated, it gives CASSLFHSNSNQPQHF.

V gene TRBV3-1 (or the pseudogene TRBV3-2) combines with J gene TRBJ2-7; TRBD2 matches 8 bases. There are 16 residues in the CDR3. Per the germline V gene, CDR1 is LGHDT and CDR2 is YNNKEL (reference sequence). J lost 2 bases, V lost 1 base, and 7 bases had no gene match. Here the CDR3 reads CASSQGPAGGTYEQYF. The CDR3 DNA follows: TGTGCCAGCAGCCAAGGGCCCGCGGGAGGAACCTACGAGCAGTACTTC.

V usage is TRBV19 and J usage is TRBJ2-1; 7 bases agree with TRBD2. This CDR3 is 16 amino acids long. CDR1 is LNHDA, CDR2 SQIVND, per germline (reference sequence). V shed 3 bases, J shed 0 bases, and the junction held 5 bases outside the gene matches. For the CDR3, the DNA is TGTGCCAGTAGTATCGTGAGGACTAGCTCCTACAATGAGCAGTTCTTC. This gives the protein CASSIVRTSSYNEQFF.

The V gene is TRBV12-3 or TRBV12-4, the J gene TRBJ1-3, with D hard to call. This CDR3 comprises 13 residues. Trimming removed 2 bases from V and 4 bases from J, with 6 bases in between. The CDR3 nucleotides read TGTGCCAGCAGTTTAACGGTCGGAAACACCATATATTTT. It yields the protein CASSLTVGNTIYF.